This TCR beta chain was found in a study of blood T cell repertoires in COVID-19. Background on the study: The United States, Italy and Spain provided the acute and convalescent COVID-19 samples.

The CDR3 is 14 amino acids. From germline, CDR1 is SGHRS and CDR2 YFSETQ. The V end was cut by 1 base, the J end by 6 bases, with 13 bases between. Here immunoSEQ multiplex PCR was the method, and the copy in TCRdb shows in-frame clones only, minus some. The table has about 340,000 clones, roughly 90% seen once. The sample comprised peripheral blood. The clonotype originates from a woman in her 70s with COVID-19, enrolled during active disease. This chain joins TRBV5-1 and TRBJ1-2; possibly TRBD1 for D (5 bases). The DNA for the CDR3 is TGCGCCAGCAGCTTGCAGGGTGGGGAAGATGGCTACACCTTC. Translation gives CASSLQGGEDGYTF.